The next 12 T cell receptor beta chains were all read from a single sample in a study of T cell repertoires in cytomegalovirus infection. TCRdb re-derived calls from the reads in MiXCR, one entry per CDR3 protein. Of fewer than 550,000 distinct CDR3 sequences listed, more than 25% were seen once; the top ten hold approximately 13%. Sequencing input: PBMCs. These receptors came from a human donor in good health (CMV status not recorded). Some clones in this sample may be carry-over from other donors' samples.

This clonotype showed up just a few times. The CDR3, as DNA: TGTGCCAGCAGCTTATGGGCTGTCAATGAGCAGTTCTTC. This translates into CASSLWAVNEQFF. V is TRBV7-2 and J is TRBJ2-1; D ambiguous. Trimming removed 2 bases at V and 6 bases at J, with 8 bases between. The CDR3 is 13 residues long. Germline lookup yields CDR1 SGHTA and CDR2 FQGNSA.

Only a few counts were recorded for this clonotype. The chain recombines TRBV19 with TRBJ2-3; D is possibly TRBD1 (5 bases). Trimming shortened V by 7 bases and J by 4 bases, and 12 bases separated the two germline ends. The germline CDR1 and CDR2 sequences are LNHDA and SQIVND (reference sequence). This CDR3 comprises 13 residues. The CDR3 region is CASTSPGSDTQYF. The CDR3 bases are TGTGCCAGTACCTCCCCAGGGTCAGATACGCAGTATTTT.

CDR3 sequence (DNA): TGCAGCGTTATCCAGGGGGGTACCACAGATACGCAGTATTTT. This translates into CSVIQGGTTDTQYF. This rearrangement joins TRBV29-1 to TRBJ2-3, with TRBD1 as a possible D gene (7 bases). The germline V gene encodes CDR1 SQVTM and CDR2 ANQGSEA. Trimming pared 5 bases from V and 2 bases from J, leaving 14 bases between. This CDR3 has 14 amino acids.

The J gene is TRBJ2-2, the V gene TRBV7-9; the D is unclear. CDR3 length equals 14 residues. The ends were cut back, 6 bases at V and 4 bases at J, with 12 bases in the middle. Per germline, CDR1 SEHNR and CDR2 FQNEAQ (reference sequence). The CDR3 here is CASSFSPGTGELFF. DNA for the CDR3: TGTGCCAGCAGTTTTAGTCCCGGCACCGGGGAGCTGTTTTTT.

The chain recombines TRBV19 with TRBJ2-2; D remains ambiguous. In germline, CDR1 is LNHDA, CDR2 SQIVND (reference sequence). The V end lost 3 bases, the J end lost 8 bases, and 7 bases lay between the germline ends. The CDR3 is 12 residues long. The CDR3 nucleotides read TGTGCCAGTAGTATTGGTTGGGGGGAGCTGTTTTTT. Its translation is CASSIGWGELFF.

This clonotype was seen at least ten times. The genes are TRBV6-5 and TRBJ1-2; TRBD1 agrees at 10 bases. This CDR3 region has 14 residues. Germline V lookup: CDR1 MNHEY, CDR2 SVGAGI. V lost 0 bases, J lost 8 bases, and 3 bases stayed unmatched. Written as DNA, the CDR3 is TGTGCCAGCAGTTACTCGGGACAGGGGTTAGGCTACACCTTC. This translates into CASSYSGQGLGYTF.

This clonotype was observed a handful of times. CDR3 in DNA: TGTGCCAGCAGTTACTCGTTGAGGAACACTGAAGCTTTCTTT. This codes for CASSYSLRNTEAFF. The J gene is TRBJ1-1, the V gene TRBV6-5; D not certain. CDR3 length equals 14 residues. Germline V gene data show CDR1 as MNHEY and CDR2 as SVGAGI. V was trimmed by 0 bases and J by 1 base, leaving 6 bases between them.

This clonotype was found many times. The gene calls are TRBV7-2 and TRBJ2-4, with a possible D match to TRBD2 (6 bases). Trimming shortened V by 1 base and J by 9 bases, and 16 bases separated the two germline ends. The germline CDR1 and CDR2 sequences are SGHTA and FQGNSA. This CDR3 is 15 amino acids long. CDR3 residues: CASSLGGASGGIQYF. The DNA of the CDR3 is TGTGCCAGCAGCTTAGGGGGAGCCTCCGGGGGCATTCAGTACTTC.

This clonotype was picked up a small number of times. The rearrangement joins TRBV2 to TRBJ1-2; the D is unclear. This CDR3 is built from 13 residues. Germline loops: CDR1 SNHLY, CDR2 FYNNEI. Trimming pared 4 bases from V and 0 bases from J, leaving 6 bases between. CDR3 nucleotide sequence: TGTGCCAGCAGTGGTGGAGCTAACTATGGCTACACCTTC. Translated: CASSGGANYGYTF.

J is TRBJ2-2 and V is TRBV11-2; a possible D gene is TRBD1 (5 bases). This CDR3 is 14 amino acids long. CDR1 is SGHAT, CDR2 FQNNGV, per germline. With 0 bases removed from V and 6 bases from J, the gap between germline ends came to 8 bases. CDR3 amino acids: CASSLDAGSGELFF. The CDR3 bases are TGTGCCAGCAGCTTAGATGCAGGGTCCGGGGAGCTGTTTTTT.

V gene TRBV29-1 combines with J gene TRBJ2-7, with D perhaps matching TRBD1 (6 bases). V lost 6 bases to trimming and J lost 3 bases, with 9 bases between them. Germline CDR1 and CDR2: SQVTM and ANQGSEA. The CDR3 consists of 11 residues. The CDR3 region is CSVLGGYEQYF. For the CDR3, the DNA is TGCAGCGTATTAGGGGGCTACGAGCAGTACTTC.

The V gene is TRBV5-1, the J gene TRBJ2-5; 7 bases align to TRBD2. Germline values: CDR1 SGHRS, CDR2 YFSETQ. Trimming at V came to 4 bases and at J to 4 bases, leaving 4 bases not matched to a gene. The CDR3 loop spans 13 amino acids. Here the CDR3 reads CASSSGVAETQYF. The CDR3 bases are TGCGCCAGCAGCAGCGGGGTAGCAGAGACCCAGTACTTC.